The clone carrying this TCR beta chain was counted a few times. The CDR3 length is 14 residues. The V end lost 6 bases, the J end lost 2 bases, and 13 bases lay between the germline ends. The germline gives CDR1 SEHNR, CDR2 FQNEAQ (reference sequence). The data were obtained in a study of glioma-infiltrating T cells. The iRepertoire nested amplicon-rescue multiplex PCR amplified TCR alpha and beta CDR3s from RNA. TCRdb analysed the multiplex PCR reads with MiXCR anew, one entry per CDR3 protein. The profile shows a few hundred thousand distinct CDR3 sequences, 41% of them singletons. This TCR derives from a human donor with low-grade glioma or glioblastoma, undergoing nonglioma brain surgery, or in good health (not recorded which). The material sequenced was glioma tissue, nonneoplastic brain tissue, or PBMCs (not recorded which). The chain has TRBV7-9 and TRBJ2-5; D may correspond to TRBD1 or TRBD2 (5 bases each). DNA of the CDR3: TGTGCCAGCAGGACTTCCTGGGGGCAAGAGACCCAGTACTTC. Encoded protein: CASRTSWGQETQYF.